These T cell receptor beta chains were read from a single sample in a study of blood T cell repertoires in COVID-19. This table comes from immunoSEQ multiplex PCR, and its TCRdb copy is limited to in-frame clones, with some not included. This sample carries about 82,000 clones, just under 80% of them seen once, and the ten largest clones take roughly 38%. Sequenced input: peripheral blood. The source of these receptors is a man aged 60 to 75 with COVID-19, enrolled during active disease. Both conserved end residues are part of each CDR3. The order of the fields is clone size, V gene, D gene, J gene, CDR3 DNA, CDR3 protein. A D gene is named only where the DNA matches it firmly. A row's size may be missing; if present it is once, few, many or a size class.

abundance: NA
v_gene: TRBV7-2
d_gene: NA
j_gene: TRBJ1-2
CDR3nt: TGTGCCAGCAGCCACGGAGGGGTAAATTCTAACTATGGCTACACCTTC
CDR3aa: CASSHGGVNSNYGYTF

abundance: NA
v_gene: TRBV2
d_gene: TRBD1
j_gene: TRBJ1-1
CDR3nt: TGTGCCAGCAGCCAGCGACAGGGGAAAGGTGAAGCTTTCTTT
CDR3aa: CASSQRQGKGEAFF

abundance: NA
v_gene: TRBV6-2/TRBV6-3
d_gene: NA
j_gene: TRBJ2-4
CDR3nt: TGTGCCAGCAGCCAGACAGACATAAACATTCAGTACTTC
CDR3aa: CASSQTDINIQYF

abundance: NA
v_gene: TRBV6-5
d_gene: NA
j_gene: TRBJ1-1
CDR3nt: TGTGCCAGCAGTCCGGAGACAGGATCGGAAGCTTTCTTT
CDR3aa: CASSPETGSEAFF

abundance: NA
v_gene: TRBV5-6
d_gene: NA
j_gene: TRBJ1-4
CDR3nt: TGTGCCAGCAGCGGGAGTAATGAAAAACTGTTTTTT
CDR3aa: CASSGSNEKLFF

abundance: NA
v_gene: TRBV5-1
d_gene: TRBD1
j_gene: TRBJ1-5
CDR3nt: TGCGCCAGCAGCTTGTCGACAGGGGGACATCAGCCCCAGCATTTT
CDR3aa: CASSLSTGGHQPQHF

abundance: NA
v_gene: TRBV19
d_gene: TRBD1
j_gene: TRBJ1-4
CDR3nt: TGTGCCAGTACCTTGACAGGGATGGCTGAAAAACTGTTTTTT
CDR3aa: CASTLTGMAEKLFF

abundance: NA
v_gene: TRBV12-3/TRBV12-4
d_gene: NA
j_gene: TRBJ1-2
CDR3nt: TGTGCCAGCAGCTGGAGCATTGGTCGAGGCTACACCTTC
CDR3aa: CASSWSIGRGYTF

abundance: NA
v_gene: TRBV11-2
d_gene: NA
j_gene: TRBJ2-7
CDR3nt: TGTGCCAGCAGCTACAGGGAGGGCTACGAGCAGTACTTC
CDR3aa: CASSYREGYEQYF

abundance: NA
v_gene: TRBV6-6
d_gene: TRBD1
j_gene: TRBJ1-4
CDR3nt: TGTGCCAGCAGTCGGACAGGGGGCCGAGAAAAACTGTTTTTT
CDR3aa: CASSRTGGREKLFF

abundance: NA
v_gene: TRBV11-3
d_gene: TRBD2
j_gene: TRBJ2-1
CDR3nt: TGTGCCAGCAGCTTACTATCTAGCGGTTACAATGAGCAGTTCTTC
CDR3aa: CASSLLSSGYNEQFF

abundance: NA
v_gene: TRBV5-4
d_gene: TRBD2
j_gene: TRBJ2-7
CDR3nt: TGTGCCAGCAGCTTGCTGCGGGGGGGCCTCGAGCAGTACTTC
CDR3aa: CASSLLRGGLEQYF

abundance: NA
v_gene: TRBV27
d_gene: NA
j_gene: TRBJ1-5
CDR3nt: TGTGCCAGCAGTTTGGGGGGTAATAGCAATCAGCCCCAGCATTTT
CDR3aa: CASSLGGNSNQPQHF

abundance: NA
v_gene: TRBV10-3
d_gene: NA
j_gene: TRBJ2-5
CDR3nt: TGTGCCATCAGAGGCGGGCGATCCGAAGAGACCCAGTACTTC
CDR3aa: CAIRGGRSEETQYF

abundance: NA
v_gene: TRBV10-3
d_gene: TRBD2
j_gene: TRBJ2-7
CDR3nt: TGTGCCATCCGGGGGGGCTACGAGCAGTACTTC
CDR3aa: CAIRGGYEQYF

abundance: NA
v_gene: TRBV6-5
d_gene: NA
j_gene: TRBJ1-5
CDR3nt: TGTGCCAGCTATCGAGGTAGCAATCAGCCCCAGCATTTT
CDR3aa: CASYRGSNQPQHF

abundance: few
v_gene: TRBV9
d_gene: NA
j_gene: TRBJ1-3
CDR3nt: TGTGCCAGCAGCGTAGGTGCTCAGGCGTTGTCTCTGGGAAACACCATATATTTT
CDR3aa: CASSVGAQALSLGNTIYF

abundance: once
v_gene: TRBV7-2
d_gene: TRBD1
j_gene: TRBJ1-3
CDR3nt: TGTGCCAGCAGCGGCAGACAGGGGGCTACTGGAAACACCATATATTTT
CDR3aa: CASSGRQGATGNTIYF

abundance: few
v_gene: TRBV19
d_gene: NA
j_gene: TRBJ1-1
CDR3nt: TGTGCCAGTAGACCCGACCGGGGGAAGGGAAACACTGAAGCTTTCTTT
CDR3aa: CASRPDRGKGNTEAFF

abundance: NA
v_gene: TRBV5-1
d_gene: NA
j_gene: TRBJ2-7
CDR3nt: TGCGCCAGCAGCTTGTCTACTCCCTCCGAGCAGTACTTC
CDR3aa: CASSLSTPSEQYF

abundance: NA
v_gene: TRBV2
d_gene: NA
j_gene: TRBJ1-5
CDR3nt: TGTGCCAGCAGTCAGGGAAATCAGCCCCAGCATTTT
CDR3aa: CASSQGNQPQHF

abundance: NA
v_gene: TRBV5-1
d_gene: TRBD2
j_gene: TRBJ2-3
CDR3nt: TGCGCCAGCAGCTTGGCCAATAGCGGGAGGGTTACAGATACGCAGTATTTT
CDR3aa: CASSLANSGRVTDTQYF

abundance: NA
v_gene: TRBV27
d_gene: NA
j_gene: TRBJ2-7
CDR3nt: TGTGCCAGCAGTCCTGGCTCAGGGGGGACCCATTACGAGCAGTACTTC
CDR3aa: CASSPGSGGTHYEQYF

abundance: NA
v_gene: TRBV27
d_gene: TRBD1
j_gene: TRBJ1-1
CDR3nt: TGTGCCAGCAGCCCCGTGGGACAGGGTCCCACTGAAGCTTTCTTT
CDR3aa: CASSPVGQGPTEAFF

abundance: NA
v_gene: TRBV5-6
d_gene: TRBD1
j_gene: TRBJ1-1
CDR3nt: TGTGCCAGCAGCTTGGCCTCAGGGGGCAGGAACACTGAAGCTTTCTTT
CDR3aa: CASSLASGGRNTEAFF

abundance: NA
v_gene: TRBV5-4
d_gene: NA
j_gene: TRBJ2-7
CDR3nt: TGTGCCAGCAGCTTGGAGGGGCTACCCTACGAGCAGTACTTC
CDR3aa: CASSLEGLPYEQYF

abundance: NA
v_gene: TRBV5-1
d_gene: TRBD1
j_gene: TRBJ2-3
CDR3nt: TGCGCCAGCAGCCAGGGACAGGGGGTCGGCACAGATACGCAGTATTTT
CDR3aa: CASSQGQGVGTDTQYF

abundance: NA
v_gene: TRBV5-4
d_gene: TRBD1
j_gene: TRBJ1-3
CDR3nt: TGTGCCAGCAGGGCTGGGACAGGGGCCGGCGGGGGAAACACCATATATTTT
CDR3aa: CASRAGTGAGGGNTIYF

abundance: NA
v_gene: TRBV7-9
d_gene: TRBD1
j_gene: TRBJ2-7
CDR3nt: TGTGCCAGCAGCCCAGCCCCGGGGCGGACAGGCGATTACGAGCAGTACTTC
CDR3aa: CASSPAPGRTGDYEQYF

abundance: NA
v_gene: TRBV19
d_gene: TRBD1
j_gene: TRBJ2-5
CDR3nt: TGTGCCAGTAGTACACAGGGGGGACAAGAGACCCAGTACTTC
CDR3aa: CASSTQGGQETQYF

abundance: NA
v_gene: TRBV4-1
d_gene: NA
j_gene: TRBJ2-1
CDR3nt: TGCGCCAGCAGCCAAGACCTCAATGAGCAGTTCTTC
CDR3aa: CASSQDLNEQFF

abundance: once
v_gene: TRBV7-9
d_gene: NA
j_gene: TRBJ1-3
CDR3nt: TGTGCCAGCATCAGCCGGGACTCTGGAAACACCATATATTTT
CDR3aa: CASISRDSGNTIYF

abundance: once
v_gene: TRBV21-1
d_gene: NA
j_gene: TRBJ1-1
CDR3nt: TGTGCCAGCAGCACCTACCTACAGGGGGCGGATGGTGACACTGAAGCTTTCTTT
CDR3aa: CASSTYLQGADGDTEAFF

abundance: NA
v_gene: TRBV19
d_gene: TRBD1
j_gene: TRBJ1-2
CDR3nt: TGTGCCAGTAGTGGACAGGGAAGCGGCTACACCTTC
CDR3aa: CASSGQGSGYTF

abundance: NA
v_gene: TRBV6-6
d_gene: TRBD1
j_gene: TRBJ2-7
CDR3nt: TGTGCCAGCGTGACAGGGCCGCTGAAGTCTTACGAGCAGTACTTC
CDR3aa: CASVTGPLKSYEQYF

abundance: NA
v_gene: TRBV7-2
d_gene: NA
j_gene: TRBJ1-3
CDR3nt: TGTGCCAGCAATCGAGATGGGCCCAATAGACGAGGAAACACCATATATTTT
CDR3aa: CASNRDGPNRRGNTIYF

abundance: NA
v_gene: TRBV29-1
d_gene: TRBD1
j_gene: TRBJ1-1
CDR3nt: TGCAGCGCCGACCGGGACAGGGGGTTTGCTTTCTTT
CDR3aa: CSADRDRGFAFF